This TCR beta chain was obtained from a study of cytomegalovirus exposure and HLA in healthy donors. As for the study in general: A later analysis reported the 120 validation repertoires used the same platform as the 666 first-cohort repertoires.

To note about this clone: Antigen specificity is unknown.

The V gene lost 2 bases and the J gene lost 4 bases, with 12 bases spanning the gap. The CDR3 loop spans 14 amino acids. CDR1 is LNHDA, CDR2 SQIVND, per germline (reference sequence). Whole-study findings and limits: Under in vitro conditions, three CMV-associated chains were confirmed as specific for CMV antigens.

Produced via immunoSEQ multiplex PCR; TCRdb's table is partial and in-frame only. The sample has around 140,000 clones, 89% seen once. Source material: PBMCs. The chain carries TRBV19 and TRBJ2-7; D possibly corresponds to TRBD1 (8 bases). The receptor's source is a woman younger than 35 in good health and CMV-seronegative. CDR3 in DNA: TGTGCCAGTAGTATAAACAGGGGGGGATACGAGCAGTACTTC. Amino acids: CASSINRGGYEQYF.